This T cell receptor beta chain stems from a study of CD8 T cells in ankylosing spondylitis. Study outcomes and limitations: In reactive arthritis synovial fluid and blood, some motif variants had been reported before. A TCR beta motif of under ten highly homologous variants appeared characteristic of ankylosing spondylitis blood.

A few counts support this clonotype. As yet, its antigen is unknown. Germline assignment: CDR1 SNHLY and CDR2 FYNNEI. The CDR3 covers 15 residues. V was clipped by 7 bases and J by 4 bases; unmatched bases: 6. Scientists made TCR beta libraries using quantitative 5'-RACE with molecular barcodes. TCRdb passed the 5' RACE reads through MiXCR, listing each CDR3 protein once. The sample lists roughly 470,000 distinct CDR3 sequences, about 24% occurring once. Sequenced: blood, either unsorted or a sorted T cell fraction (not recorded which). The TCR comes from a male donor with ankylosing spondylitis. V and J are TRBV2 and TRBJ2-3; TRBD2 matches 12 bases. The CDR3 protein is CASNKGLAGPDTQYF. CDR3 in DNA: TGTGCCAGCAACAAGGGACTAGCGGGTCCAGATACGCAGTATTTT.